The following is a T cell receptor beta chain sequence with its context. With a much larger clone just one base away, this may be a read error. This specimen belongs to a study of Graves' ophthalmopathy and Graves' hyperthyroidism. Ophthalmopathy donors' eye disease showed moderate-to-severe activity, CAS of at least 3, NOSPECS of at least 4 and duration under 3 months. Additional autoimmune diseases, uncontrolled infections, pregnancy or lactation disqualified patients. Thyroid ultrasound, orbital computed tomography, TRAb, serum thyroxine and clinical symptoms formed the basis of diagnosis. Beta-chain TCR CDR3 regions were amplified from RNA transcripts. HTBI-primed RT-PCR formed the first round, and a multiplex PCR formed the second. MiXCR was run by TCRdb on the multiplex PCR reads, yielding one entry per CDR3 protein. The table has around 660,000 distinct CDR3 sequences, about two fifths seen once; the top ten hold under 3.5%.

V lost 3 bases to trimming and J lost 3 bases; unmatched junction nucleotides: 0. This CDR3 comprises 13 residues. The germline V gene encodes CDR1 LNHDA and CDR2 SQIVND (reference sequence). This TCR came from an adult man with Graves' ophthalmopathy. This chain joins TRBV19 and TRBJ2-5, with TRBD2 matching 8 bases. Sequencing was performed on peripheral blood. CDR3 sequence (DNA): TGTGCCAGTAGTATCGGGGGGGAAGAGACCCAGTACTTC. It is translated as CASSIGGEETQYF.